This T cell receptor beta chain was sequenced for a study of Tregs in tolerant kidney transplant recipients. Findings of the study overall: Findings come from small patient numbers and require larger validation. Biological reproducibility was not directly addressed, but technical replication error appeared minimal.

Mixed chimerism was transient after nonmyeloablative marrow transplants from related graft donors. Worth noting for this clone: Its matching antigen is unknown. A junction boundary mismatches the germline segment, possibly from a read error. Read data end 3 residues before the CDR3 end; the end is taken from the germline J gene. Other DNA sequences from this sample encode an identical CDR3 as well.

CDR1 SNHLY and CDR2 FYNNEI come from the germline V gene. The CDR3 runs to 18 residues. This table comes from immunoSEQ multiplex PCR, and its TCRdb copy is limited to in-frame clones, with some not included. The ten most abundant clones cover about 1.9% of a sample with tens of thousands of clones. This TCR came from a human patient who received a combined kidney and bone marrow transplant. These T cells may partly come from the graft donor. The source was CD4+ T cells from blood (PBMCs), collected 24 months after the transplant. This sequence joins TRBV2 and TRBJ2-5; 10 bases line up with TRBD2. CDR3 loop: CASSEQREGPRKQETQYF. The sequenced CDR3 bases are TGTGCCAGTAGTGAACAGCGGGAGGGCCCTCGAAAACAAGAGACC.